The clone carrying this TCR beta chain was observed many times. Its antigen is currently unknown. The data derive from a study of regulatory T cells in long-lasting Graves disease. Broader study findings: It was in persistent disease that TRBV28, TRBJ1-2 and TRBJ2-5 were favored. Small sample size may have lowered accuracy.

TCR beta libraries were built with iRepertoire HTBI primers and Arm-PCR of CDR3 regions. TCRdb itself ran the multiplex PCR reads through MiXCR, one entry per CDR3 protein. This sample yields 350,000 to 550,000 distinct CDR3 sequences, of which less than 15% are seen a single time; approximately 19% belongs to the top ten. Time point indicated: newly diagnosed GD, antithyroid drugs for less than 3 months. After RNA was extracted from PBMCs, the TCR library was made from it. Peripheral blood, at approximately 10 milliliters, went into EDTA tubes. Between the trimmed V and J ends, which lost 5 bases and 5 bases, there was a span of 12 bases. Germline CDR1 is SGHTA and CDR2 is FQGTGA. This CDR3 region has 13 residues. Another study also made use of these data, one on T cells in Graves' hyperthyroidism and ophthalmopathy. That work contributes: TCR CDR3 underwent first-round RT-PCR with the HTBI primer set.

The V gene is TRBV7-3, the J gene TRBJ2-5; tentatively, D is TRBD1 or TRBD2 (5 bases each). The sample in question was peripheral blood mononuclear cells (PBMCs), obtained at new diagnosis, from a patient treated with antithyroid drugs. This TCR came from a woman aged 45-65 years with Graves disease. CDR3 in DNA: TGTGCCAGCAGCCCCGGGACGGGCGAGACCCAGTACTTC. Protein sequence: CASSPGTGETQYF.